This T cell receptor (beta chain) was documented in a study of shared clonotypes between healthy human individuals. Authors' processing steps: From ImmunoSEQ came sequences covering only the junction and carrying no quality scores, so filtering differed. Assay used: immunoSEQ multiplex PCR; TCRdb lists only in-frame clones, some missing. That table gives V, J and clone size, and the DNA gave D and trimming. Of fewer than 3 million clones in the sample, 85% to 95% were seen once. Per germline, CDR1 KGHSH and CDR2 LQKENI. CDR3 length equals 15 residues. Trimming removed 3 bases from V and 0 bases from J, with 9 bases in between. This clone came up once. The sample carries other DNA sequences with the same CDR3.

The material sequenced was naive CD4+ T cells from PBMCs. The subset here: CD45RA+ positively selected. This TCR was recovered from a man aged 18 to 30 in good health. Some clones in this sample may be carry-over from other donors' samples. The V and J genes are TRBV18 and TRBJ2-4; D is perhaps TRBD2 (6 bases). CDR3 bases: TGTGCCAGCTCACCTCCGGGAGAAGCCAAAAACATTCAGTACTTC. Amino acid sequence: CASSPPGEAKNIQYF.